The rows below give T cell receptor beta chains drawn from one sample of a study of STAT5B mutations in CD4+ large granular lymphocyte leukemia. The method was immunoSEQ multiplex PCR; TCRdb's version includes in-frame clones alone and lacks a portion of them. The repertoire holds about 25,000 clones, with 74% as singletons. The sequenced sample consisted of CD4+ T cells from blood buffy coats. The source is a human donor in good health. The CDR3 runs from the conserved cysteine through the conserved F or W. The D gene is left open where the match is weak. Expanded clones get a size class; other rows say once, few or many, or leave the size out.

NA TRBD1 TRBJ2-3 TRBV14 TGTGCCAGCAGCCAAGATTTTGCAGGGGGAGGCACAGATACGCAGTATTTT CASSQDFAGGGTDTQYF
NA TRBD1 TRBJ1-1 TRBV7-8 TGTGCCAGCAGCCGCGACAGGGTGAACACTGAAGCTTTCTTT CASSRDRVNTEAFF
NA NA TRBJ2-1 TRBV7-2 TGTGCCAGCAGCTTAGCTTCCCAAGGGGTTGAGCAGTTCTTC CASSLASQGVEQFF
NA TRBD2 TRBJ2-5 TRBV5-1 TGCGCCAGCAGCTTACGAGGGAGCGGGAGTTGGGAGACCCAGTACTTC CASSLRGSGSWETQYF
NA TRBD2 TRBJ2-3 TRBV19 TGTGCCAGTAGTATTGGGACTAGCGTGAGCACCAGCACAGATACGCAGTATTTT CASSIGTSVSTSTDTQYF
NA NA TRBJ1-1 TRBV5-4 TGTGCCAGCAGCTTGGCGGGTTGGTACACTGAAGCTTTCTTT CASSLAGWYTEAFF
few NA TRBJ1-1 TRBV7-9 TGTGCCAGCAGCTTAGTTGCCTTGGCCTTTGAAGCTTTCTTT CASSLVALAFEAFF
NA TRBD1 TRBJ1-1 TRBV6-6 TGTGCCAGCAGCCCTACCCGGGACAGGGGGCAAGCTTTCTTT CASSPTRDRGQAFF
NA NA TRBJ2-3 TRBV9 TGTGCCAGCAGCGTAGAGCTCGGGCAAGATACGCAGTATTTT CASSVELGQDTQYF
NA TRBD1 TRBJ1-1 TRBV5-1 TGCGCCAGCAGCCAACAGGGGACGAACACTGAAGCTTTCTTT CASSQQGTNTEAFF
NA NA TRBJ2-6 TRBV5-1 TGCGCCAGCAGCTTGTCTGGGGCTGGGGCCAACGTCCTGACTTTC CASSLSGAGANVLTF
NA NA TRBJ1-4 TRBV6-4 TGTGCCAGCAGTGACGAGGTGGGAACAACTAATGAAAAACTGTTTTTT CASSDEVGTTNEKLFF
NA NA TRBJ2-7 TRBV4-2 TGTGCCAGCAGCCAAGAGACAAACTCCTACGAGCAGTACTTC CASSQETNSYEQYF
NA TRBD2 TRBJ2-1 TRBV4-2 TGTGCCAGCAGCCACTCTAGCGGGAGTCGGTACAATGAGCAGTTCTTC CASSHSSGSRYNEQFF
NA TRBD1 TRBJ2-7 TRBV7-9 TGTGCCAGCAGCTCGGGACAGACCTACGAGCAGTACTTC CASSSGQTYEQYF
NA TRBD2 TRBJ2-1 TRBV28 TGTGCCAGCGGGAGCGGGAGCGATAATGAGCAGTTCTTC CASGSGSDNEQFF
NA TRBD1 TRBJ1-4 TRBV28 TGTGCCAGCAGGGGACAGGGGGCTAATGAAAAACTGTTTTTT CASRGQGANEKLFF
NA NA TRBJ1-2 TRBV18 TGTGCCAGCTCAACGACCGGGACCTCCGCTAACTATGGCTACACCTTC CASSTTGTSANYGYTF
few NA TRBJ1-5 TRBV4-1 TGCGCCAGCAGCCGAACCCTGGGGTCATACAATCAGCCCCAGCATTTT CASSRTLGSYNQPQHF
NA NA TRBJ1-4 TRBV7-2 TGTGCCAGCAGCTTCTACGGGACTAATGAAAAACTGTTTTTT CASSFYGTNEKLFF
NA TRBD2 TRBJ2-1 TRBV9 TGTGCCAGCAGCGTAGGGACTAGTTACAATGAGCAGTTCTTC CASSVGTSYNEQFF
NA NA TRBJ1-1 TRBV28 TGTGCCAGCAGTTTATGGCCCGCTGACACTGAAGCTTTCTTT CASSLWPADTEAFF
NA NA TRBJ1-5 TRBV19 TGTGCCAGTAGTATCCGGGGGGGAACCCATCAGCCCCAGCATTTT CASSIRGGTHQPQHF
NA TRBD2 TRBJ2-2 TRBV4-1 TGCGCCAGCAGCCAAAGACTAGCGGCCGGCTATTTCGGGGAGCTGTTTTTT CASSQRLAAGYFGELFF
few TRBD2 TRBJ2-3 TRBV4-1 TGCGCCAGCAGCACGAGGACTAGCGGAGAATTCACAGATACGCAGTATTTT CASSTRTSGEFTDTQYF
NA TRBD2 TRBJ2-1 TRBV5-4 TGTGCCAGCAGCCTAACTAGCGGGGTAGGTGAGCAGTTCTTC CASSLTSGVGEQFF
NA TRBD1 TRBJ1-6 TRBV28 TGTGCCAGCAGCTACAGGGGTGATTCACCCCTCCACTTT CASSYRGDSPLHF
NA NA TRBJ2-5 TRBV4-2 TGTGCCAGCAATGGGGGGGGCGGAGAGACCCAGTACTTC CASNGGGGETQYF
NA TRBD1 TRBJ1-2 TRBV10-3 TGTGCCATCAGCCCCACAGGGGACTATGGCTACACCTTC CAISPTGDYGYTF
NA NA TRBJ2-5 TRBV10-3 TGTGCCATCAGGGGTCTAGCTGTGGAGACCCAGTACTTC CAIRGLAVETQYF
NA TRBD1 TRBJ1-5 TRBV6-6 TGTGCCAGCAGCTACCAAGGGGGCGAGCAGCCCCAGCATTTT CASSYQGGEQPQHF
NA NA TRBJ1-4 TRBV27 TGTGCCAGCAGCCGCCGACAGGCAACTAATGAAAAACTGTTTTTT CASSRRQATNEKLFF
NA TRBD1 TRBJ2-3 TRBV2 TGTGCCAGCAGTGTAGGGACAGGTCTCCAAGGAGATACGCAGTATTTT CASSVGTGLQGDTQYF
NA NA TRBJ1-2 TRBV4-3 TGCGCCAGCAGCCAAGCGGGGGGGGTATCGGGTGGCTACACCTTC CASSQAGGVSGGYTF
once NA TRBJ2-1 TRBV20-1 TGCAGTGCTAAGAAAAATGAGCAGTTCTTC CSAKKNEQFF
few TRBD2 TRBJ2-1 TRBV27 TGTGCCAGCAGTTTACCTAGCGGGAGTGGGGTGGATGAGCAGTTCTTC CASSLPSGSGVDEQFF
NA NA TRBJ2-1 TRBV30 TGTGCCTGGAACCCTCCCGCAGTCAGCTCCTACAATGAGCAGTTCTTC CAWNPPAVSSYNEQFF
NA TRBD1 TRBJ1-5 TRBV7-8 TGTGCCAGCAGCTCCCTTACAGGGGCCGGTCAGCCCCAGCATTTT CASSSLTGAGQPQHF
NA TRBD1 TRBJ2-1 TRBV27 TGTGCCAGCAGTTCGGACAGGGGGAATATCAATGAGCAGTTCTTC CASSSDRGNINEQFF
few NA TRBJ1-4 TRBV23-1 TGCGCCAGCAGTCAATCGGGGGGGTTAGATGAAAAACTGTTTTTT CASSQSGGLDEKLFF
few NA TRBJ1-4 TRBV18 TGTGCCAGCTCACCACCGCCCGTAGCTAATGAAAAACTGTTTTTT CASSPPPVANEKLFF
NA NA TRBJ1-2 TRBV11-3 TGTGCCAGCAGCCCTCGCAGGACTAGGTGGGGGGATTACTATGGCTACACCTTC CASSPRRTRWGDYYGYTF
NA TRBD1 TRBJ2-1 TRBV30 TGTGCCTGGAGTCCATGGACAGGCGCCAATGAGCAGTTCTTC CAWSPWTGANEQFF
NA NA TRBJ1-3 TRBV30 TGTGCCTGGATGGTCAGAAGCTCTGGAAACACCATATATTTT CAWMVRSSGNTIYF
NA TRBD1 TRBJ2-2 TRBV29-1 TGCAGCGTTGAAGGGGCAGGGGGCGGTCACACCGGGGAGCTGTTTTTT CSVEGAGGGHTGELFF
NA NA TRBJ2-3 TRBV2 TGTGCCAGCATGTCGGGAAGCACAGATACGCAGTATTTT CASMSGSTDTQYF
NA TRBD1 TRBJ2-1 TRBV6-5 TGTGCCAGCAGTATCAGACAGGGGGAGCAGTTCTTC CASSIRQGEQFF
NA NA TRBJ2-1 TRBV6-1 TGTGCCAGCAGTGCGGGGCCAGGTGGGCAGTTCTTC CASSAGPGGQFF
few NA TRBJ1-1 TRBV30 TGTGCCTGGGGTCCAATGAACACTGAAGCTTTCTTT CAWGPMNTEAFF
few NA TRBJ2-7 TRBV5-4 TGTGCCAGCAGCTTGAGGGGTAGGGGGTACGAGCAGTACTTC CASSLRGRGYEQYF
NA TRBD1 TRBJ2-1 TRBV19 TGTGCCAGTAGTCTCACCGGGACAGGGAACAATGAGCAGTTCTTC CASSLTGTGNNEQFF
few NA TRBJ1-6 TRBV7-9 TGTGCCAGCAGCCCCGCGGCAGGAAATTCACCCCTCCACTTT CASSPAAGNSPLHF
NA TRBD1 TRBJ2-6 TRBV28 TGTGCCAGCAGTCCCTCTCGCAGGGGGACCGGGGCCAACGTCCTGACTTTC CASSPSRRGTGANVLTF